This T cell receptor beta chain was observed in a study of blood T cell repertoires in COVID-19. Background on the study: Sites across the United States, Italy and Spain contributed samples from acute and convalescent COVID-19.

The germline V gene has CDR1 SGHDN and CDR2 FVKESK. Trimming shortened V by 4 bases and J by 8 bases, and 15 bases separated the two germline ends. CDR3 length: 14 amino acids. Per the original data handling: Reference gene primers were amplified, and this amplification served to estimate nucleated cell counts. Profiling relied on immunoSEQ multiplex PCR, and the TCRdb table lists in-frame clones only, not all of them. V and J calls and clone size come straight from that table; D and trimming were deduced from the DNA. The data contain about 60,000 clones, 80% to 90% of them singletons. Sample: peripheral blood. This TCR derives from a man in his 60s with acute or convalescent COVID-19. This chain uses TRBV14 with TRBJ2-1; D gene ambiguous. CDR3 nucleotide sequence: TGTGCCAGCAGCCCACGAAACGGTCCCTATGAGCAGTTCTTC. Its translation: CASSPRNGPYEQFF.